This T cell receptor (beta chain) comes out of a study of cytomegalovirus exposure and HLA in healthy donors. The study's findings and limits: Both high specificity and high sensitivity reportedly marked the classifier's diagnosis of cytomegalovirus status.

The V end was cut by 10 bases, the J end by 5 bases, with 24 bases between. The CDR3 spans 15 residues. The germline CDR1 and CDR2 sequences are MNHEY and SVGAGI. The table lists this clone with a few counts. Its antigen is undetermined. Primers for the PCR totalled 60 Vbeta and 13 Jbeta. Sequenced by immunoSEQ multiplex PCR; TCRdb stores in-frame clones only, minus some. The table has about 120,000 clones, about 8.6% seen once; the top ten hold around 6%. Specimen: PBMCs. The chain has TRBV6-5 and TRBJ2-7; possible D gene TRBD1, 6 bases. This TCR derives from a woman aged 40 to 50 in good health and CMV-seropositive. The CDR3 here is CAKPRGRPVKDEQYF. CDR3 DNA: TGTGCCAAGCCCAGGGGACGACCGGTAAAGGACGAGCAGTACTTC.